This entry lists 10 T cell receptor beta chains sequenced from one sample in a study of PD-L1 blockade in urothelial cancer. Time point defined: pretreatment peripheral blood. The assay was immunoSEQ multiplex PCR, and TCRdb's table has in-frame clones only and misses some. The table shows 30,000 to 40,000 clones, with just under 85% occurring only once. The sequenced sample was PBMCs, obtained around atezolizumab (anti-PD-L1) treatment. The receptors stem from a man at least 80 years old with urothelial cancer.

This clone was picked up a small number of times. The rearrangement uses TRBV5-4 and TRBJ1-4; D not resolved. CDR3 size: 14 residues. V gave up 4 bases and J gave up 1 base, with 8 bases separating them. In germline, CDR1 is SGHNT, CDR2 YYREEE (reference sequence). The CDR3 nucleotides are TGTGCCAGCAGCCCAACTGGAACTAATGAAAAACTGTTTTTT. Its translation is CASSPTGTNEKLFF.

This clone was counted once. This chain uses TRBV18 with TRBJ1-1; D gene ambiguous. The CDR3 runs 14 residues. V lost 3 bases and J 1 base, leaving 9 bases between the germline ends. Germline-derived CDR1 and CDR2 are KGHSH and LQKENI. Here the CDR3 reads CASSPPSANTEAFF. The CDR3 DNA is TGTGCCAGCTCACCCCCGAGCGCGAACACTGAAGCTTTCTTT.

The chain is built from TRBV7-2 and TRBJ2-7; D is ambiguous. The V gene lost 1 base and the J gene lost 5 bases, with 9 bases spanning the gap. Germline V gene lookup returns CDR1 SGHTA and CDR2 FQGNSA. This CDR3 has 13 residues. Here the CDR3 reads CASSLGRSHEQYF. The CDR3 nucleotides read TGTGCCAGCAGCTTAGGAAGGAGTCACGAGCAGTACTTC.

The chain is built from TRBV18 and TRBJ1-2, with a possible D match to TRBD1 (6 bases). Germline V gene data show CDR1 as KGHSH and CDR2 as LQKENI. The CDR3 contains 12 residues. V gave up 6 bases and J gave up 5 bases, with 10 bases separating them. CDR3 sequence (DNA): TGTGCCAGCTCCCGGACAGAGTATGGCTACACCTTC. This translates into CASSRTEYGYTF.

This chain uses TRBV29-1 with TRBJ1-3; D is possibly TRBD1 (5 bases). This CDR3 region has 12 residues. V gave up 4 bases and J gave up 7 bases, with 11 bases separating them. Germline CDR1 reads SQVTM; CDR2 reads ANQGSEA. CDR3 residues: CSVADGGNTIYF. The DNA for the CDR3 is TGCAGCGTTGCCGATGGGGGGAACACCATATATTTT.

This clone was picked up one time. This rearrangement joins TRBV18 to TRBJ2-1; 9 bases map to TRBD1. The V segment lost 3 bases and the J segment 5 bases; nucleotides outside the gene matches: 5. Germline-derived CDR1 and CDR2 are KGHSH and LQKENI. The CDR3 is 15 amino acids. The CDR3 loop is CASSPGTGNNNEQFF. The CDR3 coding sequence is TGTGCCAGCTCACCCGGGACAGGGAATAACAATGAGCAGTTCTTC.

The rearrangement links TRBV7-2 to TRBJ1-2, with TRBD1 identical over 9 bases. Germline values: CDR1 SGHTA, CDR2 FQGNSA. This CDR3 has 14 residues. V shed 4 bases, J shed 2 bases, and the junction held 2 bases outside the gene matches. In DNA form, the CDR3 reads TGTGCCAGCAGCTCCGGGACAGGGAACTATGGCTACACCTTC. Residues: CASSSGTGNYGYTF.

The chain employs TRBV7-8 and TRBJ1-2; D may be TRBD1 (5 bases). Germline V gene sequence: CDR1 SGHVS, CDR2 FQNEAQ. The V end was cut by 2 bases, the J end by 5 bases, with 12 bases between. This CDR3 region has 14 residues. The CDR3 region is CASSLSGIPYGYTF. CDR3 nucleotides: TGTGCCAGCAGCTTATCAGGGATCCCTTATGGCTACACCTTC.

This rearrangement joins TRBV5-1 to TRBJ2-2, with 9 bases matching TRBD1. J gave up 4 bases and V 0 bases, and 7 bases lay outside the gene matches. Germline loops: CDR1 SGHRS, CDR2 YFSETQ. The CDR3 is made up of 17 amino acids. CDR3 DNA sequence: TGCGCCAGCAGCTTGGGCCCGGGACAGGGATTCACCGGGGAGCTGTTTTTT. Translating gives CASSLGPGQGFTGELFF.

This clone was counted once. V usage is TRBV7-8 and J usage is TRBJ2-1; 9 nucleotides align to TRBD2. There are 15 residues in the CDR3. The germline V gene has CDR1 SGHVS and CDR2 FQNEAQ. V dropped 5 bases and J dropped 5; count of bases not matched to a gene: 7. The CDR3 DNA reads as TGTGCCAGCAGCCTTACGGGACTAGCAAACAATGAGCAGTTCTTC. Protein: CASSLTGLANNEQFF.